This is a list of T cell receptor beta chains from one sample in a study of T cell repertoires in cytomegalovirus infection. TCRdb used MiXCR to reprocess the reads, holding one entry per CDR3 protein. Of under 600,000 distinct CDR3 sequences listed, more than 15% are singletons. Sequenced sample: CD8+ T cells from PBMCs. Receptors originate from a human donor in good health (CMV status not recorded). Some clones in this sample may be carry-over from other donors' samples. CDR3s include the opening cysteine and the closing phenylalanine or tryptophan. D genes are given only for firm matches. Only some rows state a clone size, as once, few, many or a class for expanded clones.

clone_size: NA; d_call: TRBD1; cdr3_length: 15; v_call: TRBV4-1; j_call: TRBJ2-7; cdr3_nt: TGCGCCAGCAGCCAATCCGGGACAGCTCCCTACGAGCAGTACTTC; cdr3_aa: CASSQSGTAPYEQYF
clone_size: NA; d_call: NA; cdr3_length: 15; v_call: TRBV24-1; j_call: TRBJ2-1; cdr3_nt: TGTGCCACCAGTGATCTAAGTGAGTCCTACAATGAGCAGTTCTTC; cdr3_aa: CATSDLSESYNEQFF
clone_size: few; d_call: TRBD1; cdr3_length: 16; v_call: TRBV5-1; j_call: TRBJ2-3; cdr3_nt: TGCGCCAGCAGAAATCGACAGGGGGTACGATCCGATACGCAGTATTTT; cdr3_aa: CASRNRQGVRSDTQYF
clone_size: many; d_call: TRBD2; cdr3_length: 16; v_call: TRBV4-1; j_call: TRBJ2-3; cdr3_nt: TGCGCCAGCAGCCAAGAGACAGCGGGGGGGCCAGATACGCAGTATTTT; cdr3_aa: CASSQETAGGPDTQYF
clone_size: NA; d_call: TRBD1; cdr3_length: 17; v_call: TRBV4-2; j_call: TRBJ1-1; cdr3_nt: TGTGCCAGCAGCCACGTTCCGGGACAGGCGACGAACACTGAAGCTTTCTTT; cdr3_aa: CASSHVPGQATNTEAFF
clone_size: NA; d_call: NA; cdr3_length: 12; v_call: TRBV19; j_call: TRBJ2-1; cdr3_nt: TGTGCCAGTAGGGCCGGGAACAATGAGCAGTTCTTC; cdr3_aa: CASRAGNNEQFF
clone_size: many; d_call: NA; cdr3_length: 12; v_call: TRBV27; j_call: TRBJ2-1; cdr3_nt: TGTGCCAGCAGTTACAGGAGGGATGAGCAGTTCTTC; cdr3_aa: CASSYRRDEQFF
clone_size: NA; d_call: TRBD1; cdr3_length: 14; v_call: TRBV7-6; j_call: TRBJ2-7; cdr3_nt: TGTGCCAGCACACTGGACAGGGGCCCCTACGAGCCGTACTTC; cdr3_aa: CASTLDRGPYEPYF
clone_size: NA; d_call: NA; cdr3_length: 12; v_call: TRBV12-3/TRBV12-4; j_call: TRBJ1-5; cdr3_nt: TGTGCCAGTGTAGTTGGCAATCAGCCCCAGCATTTT; cdr3_aa: CASVVGNQPQHF
clone_size: many; d_call: NA; cdr3_length: 15; v_call: TRBV7-8; j_call: TRBJ2-7; cdr3_nt: TGTGCCAGCAGCTTAGAAAGGGGACGCAACTACGAGCAGTACTTC; cdr3_aa: CASSLERGRNYEQYF
clone_size: NA; d_call: NA; cdr3_length: 15; v_call: TRBV27; j_call: TRBJ1-1; cdr3_nt: TGTGCCAGCAGTGGGGCCAGGGGATGGAACACTGAAGCTTTCTTT; cdr3_aa: CASSGARGWNTEAFF
clone_size: once; d_call: NA; cdr3_length: 10; v_call: TRBV5-1; j_call: TRBJ2-7; cdr3_nt: TGCGCCAGCAGCTTGGGCGAGCAGTGCTTC; cdr3_aa: CASSLGEQCF
clone_size: many; d_call: NA; cdr3_length: 14; v_call: TRBV2; j_call: TRBJ2-4; cdr3_nt: TGTGCCAGCAGAGCTTTGACGGCCAAAAACATTCAGTACTTC; cdr3_aa: CASRALTAKNIQYF
clone_size: few; d_call: TRBD2; cdr3_length: 15; v_call: TRBV12-3/TRBV12-4; j_call: TRBJ2-1; cdr3_nt: TGTGCCAGCAGCGAACTAGCGGGATGGGGGAATGAGCAGTTCTTC; cdr3_aa: CASSELAGWGNEQFF
clone_size: NA; d_call: NA; cdr3_length: 11; v_call: TRBV14; j_call: TRBJ2-7; cdr3_nt: TGTGCCAGCAGCCAAGATGAAGAGCAGTACTTC; cdr3_aa: CASSQDEEQYF
clone_size: many; d_call: NA; cdr3_length: 13; v_call: TRBV4-1; j_call: TRBJ1-1; cdr3_nt: TGCGCCAGCAGCCAACCGTGGACAGATGGAGCTTTCTTT; cdr3_aa: CASSQPWTDGAFF
clone_size: many; d_call: TRBD2; cdr3_length: 16; v_call: TRBV20-1; j_call: TRBJ2-1; cdr3_nt: TGCAGTGCCCCTCGGACTAGCGGGAGTTCCCACAATGAGCAGTTCTTC; cdr3_aa: CSAPRTSGSSHNEQFF
clone_size: few; d_call: TRBD1; cdr3_length: 15; v_call: TRBV30; j_call: TRBJ1-1; cdr3_nt: TGTGCCTGGACCCCCCCGGACAGGGGGCATACTGAAGCTTTCTTT; cdr3_aa: CAWTPPDRGHTEAFF
clone_size: many; d_call: TRBD1; cdr3_length: 16; v_call: TRBV12-3/TRBV12-4; j_call: TRBJ2-7; cdr3_nt: TGTGCCAGCAGCCCTAGGTCGGGACAGATTGCCTACGAGCAGTACTTC; cdr3_aa: CASSPRSGQIAYEQYF
clone_size: many; d_call: NA; cdr3_length: 13; v_call: TRBV7-2; j_call: TRBJ2-7; cdr3_nt: TGTGCCAGCAGCTACTTTGGGGGCTGGGAGCAGTACTTC; cdr3_aa: CASSYFGGWEQYF
clone_size: many; d_call: NA; cdr3_length: 15; v_call: TRBV7-6; j_call: TRBJ2-1; cdr3_nt: TGTGCCAGCAGCTTCAGTGACCGGCCATCCGATGAGCAGTTCTTC; cdr3_aa: CASSFSDRPSDEQFF
clone_size: many; d_call: NA; cdr3_length: 15; v_call: TRBV7-7; j_call: TRBJ2-1; cdr3_nt: TGTGCCAGCAGCTTAGCCGCTTCCCCCTACAATGAGCAGTTCTTC; cdr3_aa: CASSLAASPYNEQFF
clone_size: many; d_call: TRBD1; cdr3_length: 17; v_call: TRBV7-9; j_call: TRBJ2-1; cdr3_nt: TGTGCCAGCAGCTCCCCCCGGGACAGGGGTTCCTACAATGAGCAGTTCTTC; cdr3_aa: CASSSPRDRGSYNEQFF
clone_size: few; d_call: NA; cdr3_length: 15; v_call: TRBV11-2; j_call: TRBJ1-1; cdr3_nt: TGTGCCAGCAGCCCATGGGACCGACCCAGGACTGAAGCTTTCTTT; cdr3_aa: CASSPWDRPRTEAFF
clone_size: few; d_call: NA; cdr3_length: 15; v_call: TRBV15; j_call: TRBJ1-5; cdr3_nt: TGTGCCACCAGCAGTGGGGAGGGGGAGAATCAGCCCCAGCATTTT; cdr3_aa: CATSSGEGENQPQHF
clone_size: NA; d_call: TRBD2; cdr3_length: 17; v_call: TRBV4-1; j_call: TRBJ2-7; cdr3_nt: TGCGCCAGCAGCCAAGATCATCTAGCGGGAGAAGTGGGCGAGCAGTACTTC; cdr3_aa: CASSQDHLAGEVGEQYF
clone_size: many; d_call: NA; cdr3_length: 14; v_call: TRBV19; j_call: TRBJ1-1; cdr3_nt: TGTGCCAGTAGTATAAGCAGAATGAACACTGAAGCTTTCTTT; cdr3_aa: CASSISRMNTEAFF